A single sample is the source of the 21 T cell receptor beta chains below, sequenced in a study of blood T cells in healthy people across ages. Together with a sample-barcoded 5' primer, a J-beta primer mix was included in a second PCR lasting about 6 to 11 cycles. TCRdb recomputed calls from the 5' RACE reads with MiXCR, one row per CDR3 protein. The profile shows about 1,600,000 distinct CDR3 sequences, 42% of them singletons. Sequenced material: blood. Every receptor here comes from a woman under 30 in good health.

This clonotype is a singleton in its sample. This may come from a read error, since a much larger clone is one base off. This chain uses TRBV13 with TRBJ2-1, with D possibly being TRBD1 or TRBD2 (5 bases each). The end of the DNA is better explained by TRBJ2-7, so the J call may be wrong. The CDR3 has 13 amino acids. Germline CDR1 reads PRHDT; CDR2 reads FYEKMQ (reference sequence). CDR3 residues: CASSLRGYNEQYF. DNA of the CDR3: TGTGCCAGCAGCCTCCGGGGCTACAATGAGCAGTACTTC.

The CDR3 sequence is CASSFGQIYEQYF. CDR3 sequence (DNA): TGTGCCAGCAGTTTCGGCCAGATCTACGAGCAGTACTTC. The chain carries TRBV28 and TRBJ2-7; D is unclear. The CDR3 is 13 residues long. In germline, CDR1 is MDHEN, CDR2 SYDVKM. V dropped 3 bases and J dropped 3 bases, with 9 bases sitting between them. Combining the CDR3 with reference TRBV28 and TRBJ2-7 gives the whole variable domain DVKVTQSSRYLVKRTGEKVFLECVQDMDHENMFWYRQDPGLGLRLIYFSYDVKMKEKGDIPEGYSVSREKKERFSLILESASTNQTSMYLCASSFGQIYEQYFGPGTRLTVT.

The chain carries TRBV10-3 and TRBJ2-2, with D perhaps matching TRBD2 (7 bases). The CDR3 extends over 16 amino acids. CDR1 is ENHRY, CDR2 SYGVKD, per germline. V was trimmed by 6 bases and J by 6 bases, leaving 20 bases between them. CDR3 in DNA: TGTGCCATCAGCCGGGAGGAGATGGGGGCTGCCGGGGAGCTGTTTTTT. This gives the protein CAISREEMGAAGELFF.

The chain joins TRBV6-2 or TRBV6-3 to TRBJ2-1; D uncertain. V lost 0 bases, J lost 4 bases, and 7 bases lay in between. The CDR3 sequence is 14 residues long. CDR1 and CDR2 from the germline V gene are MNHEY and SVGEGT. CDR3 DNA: TGTGCCAGCAGTTACTCAATAGGGTACAATGAGCAGTTCTTC. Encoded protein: CASSYSIGYNEQFF.

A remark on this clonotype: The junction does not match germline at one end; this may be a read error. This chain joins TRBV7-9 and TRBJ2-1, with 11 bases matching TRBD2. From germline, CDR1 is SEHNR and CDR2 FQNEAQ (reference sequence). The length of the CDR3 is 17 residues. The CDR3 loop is CASSVAGGPHPYNEQFF. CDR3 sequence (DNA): TGTGCCAGCAGCGTAGCGGGAGGGCCCCACCCCTACAATGAGCAGTTCTTC.

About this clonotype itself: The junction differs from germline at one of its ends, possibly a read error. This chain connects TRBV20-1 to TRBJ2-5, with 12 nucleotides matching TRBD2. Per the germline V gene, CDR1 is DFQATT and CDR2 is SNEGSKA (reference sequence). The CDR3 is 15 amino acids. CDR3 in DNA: TGCAGTGCTAGTTCTAGCGGGAGGGCCTCCTACGAGCAGAACTTC. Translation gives CSASSSGRASYEQNF.

CDR3 protein: CASSSPRIYGYTF. DNA for the CDR3: TGTGCCAGCAGTTCTCCTAGGATCTATGGCTACACCTTC. The rearrangement uses TRBV12-3 or TRBV12-4 and TRBJ1-2; no definite D call. Trimming left V 4 bases short and J 4 bases short, with 10 bases between. The CDR3 sequence is 13 residues long.

CDR3 sequence (DNA): TGTGCCAGCAGCGGTGGGGCAGGGAGGGAGCAGTTCTTC. It translates to CASSGGAGREQFF. The gene calls are TRBV13 and TRBJ2-1; TRBD2 is a possible D gene (6 bases). V dropped 5 bases and J dropped 10 bases, with 15 bases sitting between them. Germline lookup yields CDR1 PRHDT and CDR2 FYEKMQ (reference sequence). The CDR3 sequence is 13 residues long.

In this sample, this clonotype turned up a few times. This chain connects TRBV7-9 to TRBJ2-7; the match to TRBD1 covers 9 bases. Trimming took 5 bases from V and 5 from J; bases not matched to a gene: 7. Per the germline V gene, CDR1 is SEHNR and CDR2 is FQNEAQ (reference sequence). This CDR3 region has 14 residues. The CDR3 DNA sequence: TGTGCCAGCAGCCCACAGGGGGCATTAAACGAGCAGTACTTC. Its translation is CASSPQGALNEQYF.

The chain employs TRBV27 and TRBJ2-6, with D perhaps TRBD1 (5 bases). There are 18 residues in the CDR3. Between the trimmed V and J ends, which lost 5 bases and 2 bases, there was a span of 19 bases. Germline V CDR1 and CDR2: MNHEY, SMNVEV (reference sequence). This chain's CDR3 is CASSRGYGPEPGANVLTF. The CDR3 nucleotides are TGTGCCAGCAGTAGGGGATATGGCCCCGAGCCTGGGGCCAACGTCCTGACTTTC. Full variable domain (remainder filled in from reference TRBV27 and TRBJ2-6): EAQVTQNPRYLITVTGKKLTVTCSQNMNHEYMSWYRQDPGLGLRQIYYSMNVEVTDKGDVPEGYKVSRKEKRNFPLILESPSPNQTSLYFCASSRGYGPEPGANVLTFGAGSRLTVL.

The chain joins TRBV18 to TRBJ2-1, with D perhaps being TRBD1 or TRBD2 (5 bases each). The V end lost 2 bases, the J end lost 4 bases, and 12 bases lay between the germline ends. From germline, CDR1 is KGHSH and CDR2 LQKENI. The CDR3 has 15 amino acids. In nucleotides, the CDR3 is TGTGCCAGCTCACCAGGGGGTCTCTCATACAATGAGCAGTTCTTC. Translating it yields CASSPGGLSYNEQFF.

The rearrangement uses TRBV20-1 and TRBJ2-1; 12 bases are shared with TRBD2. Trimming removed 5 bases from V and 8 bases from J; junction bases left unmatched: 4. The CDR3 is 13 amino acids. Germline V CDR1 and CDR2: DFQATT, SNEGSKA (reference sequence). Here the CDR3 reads CSASRTSGDEQFF. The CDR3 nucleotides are TGCAGTGCTTCTCGGACTAGCGGGGATGAGCAGTTCTTC.

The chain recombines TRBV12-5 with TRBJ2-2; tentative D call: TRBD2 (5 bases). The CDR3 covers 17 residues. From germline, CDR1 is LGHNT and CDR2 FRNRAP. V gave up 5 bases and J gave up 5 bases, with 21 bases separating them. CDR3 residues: CASGAPFAGVGTGELFF. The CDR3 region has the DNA TGTGCTAGTGGTGCCCCATTTGCGGGTGTTGGGACCGGGGAGCTGTTTTTT.

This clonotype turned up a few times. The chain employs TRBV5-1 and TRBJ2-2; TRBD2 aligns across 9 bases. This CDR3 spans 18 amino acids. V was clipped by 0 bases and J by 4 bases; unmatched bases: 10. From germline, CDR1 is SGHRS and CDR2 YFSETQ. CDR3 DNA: TGCGCCAGCAGCTTGGTGATGGCGGGAGGGCCGAGCACCGGGGAGCTGTTTTTT. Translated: CASSLVMAGGPSTGELFF.

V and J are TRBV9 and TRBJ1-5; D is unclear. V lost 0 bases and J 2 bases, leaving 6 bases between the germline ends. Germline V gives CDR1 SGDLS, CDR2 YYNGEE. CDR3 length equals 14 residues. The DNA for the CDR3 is TGTGCCAGCAGCGTAGATTGGGGCAATCAGCCCCAGCATTTT. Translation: CASSVDWGNQPQHF.

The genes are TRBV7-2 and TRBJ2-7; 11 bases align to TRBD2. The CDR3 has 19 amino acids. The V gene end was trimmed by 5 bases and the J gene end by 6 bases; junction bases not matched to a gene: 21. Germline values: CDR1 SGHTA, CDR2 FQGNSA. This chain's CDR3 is CASSRSSGHIAGGPGEQYF. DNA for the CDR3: TGTGCCAGCAGCAGATCGTCGGGACACATAGCGGGAGGGCCAGGCGAGCAGTACTTC.

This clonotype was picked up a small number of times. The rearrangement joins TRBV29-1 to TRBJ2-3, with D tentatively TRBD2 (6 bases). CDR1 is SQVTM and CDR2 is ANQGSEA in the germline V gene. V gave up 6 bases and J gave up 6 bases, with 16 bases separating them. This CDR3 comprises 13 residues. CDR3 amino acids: CSVDFGGMDTQYF. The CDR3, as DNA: TGCAGCGTCGATTTCGGGGGAATGGATACGCAGTATTTT.

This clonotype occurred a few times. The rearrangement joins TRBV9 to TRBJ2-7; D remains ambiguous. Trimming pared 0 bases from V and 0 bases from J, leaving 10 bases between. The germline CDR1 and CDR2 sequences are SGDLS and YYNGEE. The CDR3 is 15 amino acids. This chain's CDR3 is CASSVGSSSSYEQYF. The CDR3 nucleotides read TGTGCCAGCAGCGTAGGGTCCAGTTCCTCCTACGAGCAGTACTTC.

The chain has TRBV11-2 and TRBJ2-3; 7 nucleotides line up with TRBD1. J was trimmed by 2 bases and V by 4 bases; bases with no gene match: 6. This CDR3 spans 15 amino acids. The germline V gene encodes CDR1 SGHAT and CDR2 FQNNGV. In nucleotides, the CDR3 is TGTGCCAGCAGCTCTGGGACAGTGAACACAGATACGCAGTATTTT. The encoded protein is CASSSGTVNTDTQYF.

CDR3 protein: CASSRVRYEQYF. In nucleotides, the CDR3 is TGTGCCAGCTCCAGGGTGCGCTACGAGCAGTACTTC. The chain joins TRBV5-6 to TRBJ2-4; D is perhaps TRBD1 (5 bases). Near its end, the DNA agrees better with TRBJ2-7, so the J call may be wrong. Germline assignment: CDR1 SGHDT and CDR2 YYEEEE. The CDR3 totals 12 residues.

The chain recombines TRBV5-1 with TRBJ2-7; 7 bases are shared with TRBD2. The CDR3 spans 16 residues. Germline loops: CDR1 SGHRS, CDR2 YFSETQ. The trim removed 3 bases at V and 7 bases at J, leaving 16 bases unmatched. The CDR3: CASSSGSGGSYNEQYF. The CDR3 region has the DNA TGCGCCAGCAGCTCGGGCTCGGGGGGATCCTACAATGAGCAGTACTTC.